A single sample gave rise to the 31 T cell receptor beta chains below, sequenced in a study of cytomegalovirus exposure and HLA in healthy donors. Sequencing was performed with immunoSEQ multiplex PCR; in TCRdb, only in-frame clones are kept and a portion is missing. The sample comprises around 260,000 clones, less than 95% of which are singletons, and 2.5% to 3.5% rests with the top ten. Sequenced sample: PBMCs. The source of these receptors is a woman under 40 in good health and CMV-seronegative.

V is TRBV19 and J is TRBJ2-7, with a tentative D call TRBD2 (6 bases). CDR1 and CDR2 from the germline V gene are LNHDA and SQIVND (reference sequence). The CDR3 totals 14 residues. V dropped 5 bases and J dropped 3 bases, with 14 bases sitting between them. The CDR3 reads CASSLGGKIYEQYF. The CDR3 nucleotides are TGTGCCAGTAGTCTCGGCGGGAAAATCTACGAGCAGTACTTC. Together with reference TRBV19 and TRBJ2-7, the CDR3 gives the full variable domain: DGGITQSPKYLFRKEGQNVTLSCEQNLNHDAMYWYRQDPGQGLRLIYYSQIVNDFQKGDIAEGYSVSREKKESFPLTVTSAQKNPTAFYLCASSLGGKIYEQYFGPGTRLTVT.

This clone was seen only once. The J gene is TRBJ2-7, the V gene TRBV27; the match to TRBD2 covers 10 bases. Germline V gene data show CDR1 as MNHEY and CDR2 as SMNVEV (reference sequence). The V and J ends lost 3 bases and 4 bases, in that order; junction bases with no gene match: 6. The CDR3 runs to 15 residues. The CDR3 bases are TGTGCCAGCAGTTTTTTTCTAGCGGGAGCTTACGAGCAGTACTTC. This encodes CASSFFLAGAYEQYF.

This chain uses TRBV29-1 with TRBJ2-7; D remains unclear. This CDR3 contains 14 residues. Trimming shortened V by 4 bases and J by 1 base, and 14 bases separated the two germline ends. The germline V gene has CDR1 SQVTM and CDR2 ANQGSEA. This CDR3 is CSVVGDFQSYEQYF. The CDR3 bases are TGCAGCGTTGTGGGCGACTTTCAGTCCTACGAGCAGTACTTC.

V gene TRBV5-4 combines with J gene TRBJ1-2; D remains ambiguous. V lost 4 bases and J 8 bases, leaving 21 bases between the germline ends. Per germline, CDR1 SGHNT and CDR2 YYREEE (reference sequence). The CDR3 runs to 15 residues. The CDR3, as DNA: TGTGCCAGCAGCCCGGGGAGCTGGAACATCGTAGGCTACACCTTC. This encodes CASSPGSWNIVGYTF.

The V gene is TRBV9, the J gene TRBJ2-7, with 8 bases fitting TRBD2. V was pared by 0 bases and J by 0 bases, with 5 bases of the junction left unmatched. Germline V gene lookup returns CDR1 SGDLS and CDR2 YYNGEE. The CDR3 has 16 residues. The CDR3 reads CASSVAAGTSSYEQYF. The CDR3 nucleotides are TGTGCCAGCAGCGTAGCTGCAGGGACTAGCTCCTACGAGCAGTACTTC.

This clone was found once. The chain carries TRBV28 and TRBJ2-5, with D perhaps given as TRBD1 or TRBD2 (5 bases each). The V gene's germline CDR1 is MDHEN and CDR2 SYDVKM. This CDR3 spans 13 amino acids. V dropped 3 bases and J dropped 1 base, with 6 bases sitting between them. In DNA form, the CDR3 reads TGTGCCAGCAGTTTGGGGGTCCAAGAGACCCAGTACTTC. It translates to CASSLGVQETQYF.

The CDR3 nucleotides read TGTGCCAGTAGACTAGCTCATAAACCCCATGAGCAGTTCTTC. Translation gives CASRLAHKPHEQFF. The chain joins TRBV19 to TRBJ2-1, with D perhaps TRBD2 (6 bases). The CDR3 is 14 amino acids. Trimming took 6 bases from V and 8 from J, leaving 17 bases between them. Germline assignment: CDR1 LNHDA and CDR2 SQIVND (reference sequence).

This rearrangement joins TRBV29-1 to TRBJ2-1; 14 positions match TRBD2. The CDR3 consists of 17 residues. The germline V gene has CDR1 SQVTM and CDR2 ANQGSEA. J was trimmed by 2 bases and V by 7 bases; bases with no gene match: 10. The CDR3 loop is CSGIPGLAGVTYNEQFF. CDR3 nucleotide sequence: TGCAGCGGAATACCGGGACTAGCGGGAGTTACCTACAATGAGCAGTTCTTC.

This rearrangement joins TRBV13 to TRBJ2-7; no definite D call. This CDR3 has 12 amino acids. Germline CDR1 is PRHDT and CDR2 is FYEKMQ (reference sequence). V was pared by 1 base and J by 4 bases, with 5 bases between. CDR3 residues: CASSLENYEQYF. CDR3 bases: TGTGCCAGCAGCTTAGAAAATTACGAGCAGTACTTC.

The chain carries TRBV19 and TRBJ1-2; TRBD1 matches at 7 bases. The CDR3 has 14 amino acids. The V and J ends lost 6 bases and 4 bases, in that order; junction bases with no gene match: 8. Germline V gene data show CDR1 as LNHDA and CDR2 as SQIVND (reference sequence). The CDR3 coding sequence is TGTGCCAGTAGGAGGACAGGCAATATCTATGGCTACACCTTC. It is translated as CASRRTGNIYGYTF. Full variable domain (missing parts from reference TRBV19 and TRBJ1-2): DGGITQSPKYLFRKEGQNVTLSCEQNLNHDAMYWYRQDPGQGLRLIYYSQIVNDFQKGDIAEGYSVSREKKESFPLTVTSAQKNPTAFYLCASRRTGNIYGYTFGSGTRLTVV.

The CDR3 here is CASSLRPMDANEQFF. CDR3 sequence (DNA): TGCGCCAGCAGCTTACGGCCAATGGACGCAAATGAGCAGTTCTTC. This chain links TRBV5-1 with TRBJ2-1; D is uncertain. This CDR3 region has 15 residues. Looked up from germline, CDR1 is SGHRS and CDR2 is YFSETQ. V was trimmed by 2 bases and J by 7 bases, leaving 16 bases between them.

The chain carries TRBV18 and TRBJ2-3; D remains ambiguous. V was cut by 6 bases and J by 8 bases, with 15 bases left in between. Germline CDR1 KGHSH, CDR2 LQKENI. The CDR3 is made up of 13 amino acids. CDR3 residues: CASSQDRVGTQYF. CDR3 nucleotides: TGTGCCAGCTCTCAAGACCGAGTCGGTACGCAGTATTTT.

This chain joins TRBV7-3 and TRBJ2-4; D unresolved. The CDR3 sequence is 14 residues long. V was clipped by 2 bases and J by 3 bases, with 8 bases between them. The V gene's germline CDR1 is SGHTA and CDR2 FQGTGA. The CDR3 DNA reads TGTGCCAGCAGCTTATCTGGTGGCAAAAACATTCAGTACTTC. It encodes CASSLSGGKNIQYF.

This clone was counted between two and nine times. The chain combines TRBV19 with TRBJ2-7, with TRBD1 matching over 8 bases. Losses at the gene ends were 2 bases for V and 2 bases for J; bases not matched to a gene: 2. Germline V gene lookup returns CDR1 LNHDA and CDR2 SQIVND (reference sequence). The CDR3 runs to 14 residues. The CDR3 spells CASSIRTGTYEQYF. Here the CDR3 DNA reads TGTGCCAGTAGTATAAGGACAGGGACCTACGAGCAGTACTTC.

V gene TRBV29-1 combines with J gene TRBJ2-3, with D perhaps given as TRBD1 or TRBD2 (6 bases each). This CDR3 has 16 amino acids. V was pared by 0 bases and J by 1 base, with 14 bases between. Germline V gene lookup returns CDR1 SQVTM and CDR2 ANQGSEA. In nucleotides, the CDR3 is TGCAGCGTTGAAGATCAGGAGGGACATCGCACAGATACGCAGTATTTT. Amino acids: CSVEDQEGHRTDTQYF.

Here the CDR3 reads CASSSQGENTEAFF. CDR3 DNA: TGTGCCAGCTCATCACAGGGGGAGAACACTGAAGCTTTCTTT. The chain links TRBV18 to TRBJ1-1; TRBD1 matches at 8 bases. The germline V gene encodes CDR1 KGHSH and CDR2 LQKENI. CDR3 size: 14 residues. The trim removed 5 bases at V and 1 base at J, leaving 3 bases unmatched.

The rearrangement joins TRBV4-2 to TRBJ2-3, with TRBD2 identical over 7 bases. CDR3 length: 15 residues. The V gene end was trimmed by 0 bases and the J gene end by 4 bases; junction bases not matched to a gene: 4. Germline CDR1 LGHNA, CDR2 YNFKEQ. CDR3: CASSQERGFPDTQYF. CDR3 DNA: TGTGCCAGCAGCCAAGAGCGGGGGTTTCCAGATACGCAGTATTTT.

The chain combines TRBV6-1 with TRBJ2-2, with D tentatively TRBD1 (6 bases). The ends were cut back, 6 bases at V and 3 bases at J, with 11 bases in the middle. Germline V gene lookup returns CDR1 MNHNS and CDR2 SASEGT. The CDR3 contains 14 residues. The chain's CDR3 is CASRNYRDTGELFF. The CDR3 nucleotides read TGTGCCAGCAGGAACTACAGGGACACCGGGGAGCTGTTTTTT.

This chain's CDR3 is CASSLTGGPQGEQFF. DNA for the CDR3: TGTGCCAGCAGCTTAACGGGGGGTCCCCAAGGGGAGCAGTTCTTC. V and J are TRBV7-3 and TRBJ2-1, with a tentative D call TRBD2 (6 bases). The V end lost 0 bases, the J end lost 10 bases, and 16 bases lay between the germline ends. This CDR3 region has 15 residues. The germline V gene has CDR1 SGHTA and CDR2 FQGTGA.

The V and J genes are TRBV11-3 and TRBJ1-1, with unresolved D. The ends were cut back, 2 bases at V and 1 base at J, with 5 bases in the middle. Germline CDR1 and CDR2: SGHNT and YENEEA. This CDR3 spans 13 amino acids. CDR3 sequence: CASSLTQNTEAFF. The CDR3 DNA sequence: TGTGCCAGCAGCTTAACCCAGAACACTGAAGCTTTCTTT.

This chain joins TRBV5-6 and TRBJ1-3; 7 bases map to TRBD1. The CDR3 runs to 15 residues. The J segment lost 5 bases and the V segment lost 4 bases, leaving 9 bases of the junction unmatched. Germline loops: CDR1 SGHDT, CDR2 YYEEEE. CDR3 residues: CASSVGTALRNTIYF. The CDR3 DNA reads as TGTGCCAGCAGCGTGGGGACAGCTCTGAGAAACACCATATATTTT.

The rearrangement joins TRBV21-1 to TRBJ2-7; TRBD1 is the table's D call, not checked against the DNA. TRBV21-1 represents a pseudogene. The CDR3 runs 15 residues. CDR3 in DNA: TGTGCCAGCAGCAAAGCATGGCTCAGGGTAGGCGAGCAGTACTTC. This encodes CASSKAWLRVGEQYF.

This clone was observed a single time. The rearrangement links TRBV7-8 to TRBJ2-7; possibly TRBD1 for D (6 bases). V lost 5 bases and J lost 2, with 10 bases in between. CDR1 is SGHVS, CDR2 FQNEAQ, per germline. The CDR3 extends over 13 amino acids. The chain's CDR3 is CASSLGQPYEQYF. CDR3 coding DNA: TGTGCCAGCAGCCTAGGACAGCCCTACGAGCAGTACTTC.

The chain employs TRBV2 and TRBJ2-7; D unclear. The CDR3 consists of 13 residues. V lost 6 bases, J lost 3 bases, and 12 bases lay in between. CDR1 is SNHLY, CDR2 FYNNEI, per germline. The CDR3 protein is CASSGLFDYEQYF. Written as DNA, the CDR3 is TGTGCCAGCAGCGGCCTCTTTGACTACGAGCAGTACTTC.

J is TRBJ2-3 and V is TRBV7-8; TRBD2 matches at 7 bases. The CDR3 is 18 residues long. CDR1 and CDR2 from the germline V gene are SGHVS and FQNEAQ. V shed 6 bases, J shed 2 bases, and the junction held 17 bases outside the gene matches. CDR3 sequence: CASRDSAGVAMITDTQYF. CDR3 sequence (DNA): TGTGCCAGCAGGGATTCGGCGGGAGTGGCGATGATCACAGATACGCAGTATTTT.

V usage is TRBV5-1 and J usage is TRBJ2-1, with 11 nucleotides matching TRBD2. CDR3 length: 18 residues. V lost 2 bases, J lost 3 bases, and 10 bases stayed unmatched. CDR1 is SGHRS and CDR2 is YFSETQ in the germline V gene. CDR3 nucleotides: TGCGCCAGCAGCTTCAGCGCACCGGGACTAGCGGACTACAATGAGCAGTTCTTC. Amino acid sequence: CASSFSAPGLADYNEQFF.

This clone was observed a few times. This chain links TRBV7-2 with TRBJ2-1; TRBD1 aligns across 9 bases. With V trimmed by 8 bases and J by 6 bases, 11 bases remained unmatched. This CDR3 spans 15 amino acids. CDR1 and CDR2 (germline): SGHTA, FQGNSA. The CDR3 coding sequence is TGTGCCAGCGGAACCAACAGGGGGCGAATCAATGAGCAGTTCTTC. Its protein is CASGTNRGRINEQFF.

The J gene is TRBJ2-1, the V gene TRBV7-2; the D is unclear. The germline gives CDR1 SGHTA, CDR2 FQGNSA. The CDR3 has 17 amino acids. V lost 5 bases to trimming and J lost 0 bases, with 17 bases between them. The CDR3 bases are TGTGCCAGCAGCACCCAAACCCGGACGTTCTCCTACAATGAGCAGTTCTTC. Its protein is CASSTQTRTFSYNEQFF.

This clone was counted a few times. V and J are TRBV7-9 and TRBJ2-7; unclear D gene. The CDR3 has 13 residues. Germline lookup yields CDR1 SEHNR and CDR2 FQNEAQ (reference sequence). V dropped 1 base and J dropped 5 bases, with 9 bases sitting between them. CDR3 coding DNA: TGTGCCAGCAGCTTAGACTCAGCAGACGAGCAGTACTTC. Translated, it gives CASSLDSADEQYF.

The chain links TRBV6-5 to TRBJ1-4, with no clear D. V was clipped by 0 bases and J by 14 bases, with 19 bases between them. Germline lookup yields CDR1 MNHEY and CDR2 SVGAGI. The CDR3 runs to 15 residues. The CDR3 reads CASSYSTLRSTELFF. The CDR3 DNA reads TGTGCCAGCAGTTACTCGACGCTCCGGAGTACAGAGCTGTTTTTT.

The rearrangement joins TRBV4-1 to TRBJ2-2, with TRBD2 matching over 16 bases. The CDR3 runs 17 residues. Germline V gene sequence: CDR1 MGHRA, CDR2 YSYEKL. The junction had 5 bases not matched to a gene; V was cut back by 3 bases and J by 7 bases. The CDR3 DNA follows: TGCGCCAGCAGCCACCCGGGACTAGCGGGAGGGAACGGGGAGCTGTTTTTT. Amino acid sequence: CASSHPGLAGGNGELFF.